The clone carrying this T cell receptor (beta chain) has just one count. Its antigen is currently unknown. The sample originates from a study of T cell responses to AZD1222 COVID-19 vaccine. Study-wide points: Possibly, clonal diversity was underestimated; donors were largely white British and included more females.

Assay: immunoSEQ multiplex PCR; the TCRdb copy retains only in-frame clones and omits some. The data hold approximately 100,000 clones, with around nine tenths observed a single time. The CDR3 covers 15 residues. Germline CDR1 and CDR2: SGHDN and FVKESK. The V and J ends lost 1 base and 2 bases respectively, with 9 bases between them. This TCR derives from an adult in good health. The rearrangement joins TRBV14 to TRBJ1-3; possible D gene TRBD1, 5 bases. Here the sequenced sample was peripheral blood, taken on day 0 of MenACWY control vaccination. CDR3 coding DNA: TGTGCCAGCAGCCAAGGGGGGGTGACTGGAAACACCATATATTTT. This gives the protein CASSQGGVTGNTIYF.